A selection of T cell receptor beta chains follows, all from one sample in a study of OX40 agonist ivuxolimab in advanced cancers. The protocol was immunoSEQ multiplex PCR, while the TCRdb copy is restricted to in-frame clones and leaves out a portion. The sample has 45,000 to 60,000 clones, about 90% seen once. The sequencing used CD4+ or CD8+ T cells sorted from blood, collected in a trial of the OX40 agonist ivuxolimab. The receptors shown here come from an adult with an advanced solid tumor such as melanoma, head and neck, liver or kidney cancer. Each CDR3 is given with its conserved first and last residue. The D gene is left open where the match is weak. Rows give clone size only sometimes, using once, few, many, or a class for an expanded clone.

TRBJ2-7 | TRBV5-8 | NA | TRBD1 | CASSYRGRGPYEQYF | TGTGCCAGCAGCTACAGGGGGCGCGGGCCCTACGAGCAGTACTTC
TRBJ2-7 | TRBV29-1 | NA | TRBD2 | CSAVTSGSYEQYF | TGCAGCGCTGTGACTAGCGGGAGTTACGAGCAGTACTTC
TRBJ2-7 | TRBV19 | NA | NA | CAPTQGTKQYF | TGTGCCCCGACCCAGGGGACTAAGCAGTACTTC
TRBJ2-1 | TRBV6-1 | few | TRBD1 | CASSGSRDREYNEQFF | TGTGCCAGCAGTGGGAGCCGGGACAGGGAGTACAATGAGCAGTTCTTC
TRBJ2-7 | TRBV18 | NA | NA | CASSPSDEQYF | TGTGCCAGCTCACCTTCGGACGAGCAGTACTTC
TRBJ1-1 | TRBV7-9 | few | TRBD1 | CASSTGVEAFF | TGTGCCAGCAGTACAGGGGTTGAAGCTTTCTTT
TRBJ2-7 | TRBV5-5 | NA | NA | CASSSLRGETYEQYF | TGTGCCAGCAGCTCTTTAAGGGGAGAAACCTACGAGCAGTACTTC
TRBJ2-1 | TRBV7-9 | NA | NA | CASSGAITWDEQFF | TGTGCCAGCAGCGGGGCGATAACGTGGGATGAGCAGTTCTTC
TRBJ1-3 | TRBV19 | NA | NA | CASSIVAGSGNTIYF | TGTGCCAGTAGTATAGTCGCGGGCTCTGGAAACACCATATATTTT
TRBJ2-1 | TRBV7-3 | NA | NA | CASSLLGSYSYNEQFF | TGTGCCAGCAGCTTACTGGGGTCTTATTCCTACAATGAGCAGTTCTTC
TRBJ2-6 | TRBV7-9 | NA | TRBD1 | CASSLDRGGSGANVLTF | TGTGCCAGCAGCCTTGACAGGGGTGGCTCTGGGGCCAACGTCCTGACTTTC
TRBJ2-7 | TRBV23-1 | NA | TRBD2 | CASSETGGSYEQYF | TGCGCCAGCAGTGAGACGGGGGGGAGCTACGAGCAGTACTTC
TRBJ2-7 | TRBV28 | NA | TRBD2 | CASSVKTSGSSYEQYF | TGTGCCAGCAGTGTAAAGACTAGCGGCAGCTCCTACGAGCAGTACTTC
TRBJ1-2 | TRBV27 | NA | NA | CASSYNADDFRNYGYTF | TGTGCCAGCAGTTACAACGCAGATGACTTTCGAAATTATGGCTACACCTTC
TRBJ1-1 | TRBV30 | NA | NA | CAWSQAPTEAFF | TGTGCCTGGAGTCAGGCCCCCACTGAAGCTTTCTTT
TRBJ2-5 | TRBV7-2 | NA | NA | CASSLEVSGFQETQYF | TGTGCCAGCAGCTTAGAGGTATCGGGATTTCAAGAGACCCAGTACTTC
TRBJ2-7 | TRBV7-2 | NA | NA | CASSFRGADSLLEQYF | TGTGCCAGCAGCTTCCGCGGGGCTGACTCGCTGTTGGAGCAGTACTTC